The clone carrying this T cell receptor (beta chain) occurred many times. Its antigen is still unknown. Assembly of TCR beta libraries relied on iRepertoire HTBI primers together with Arm-PCR of CDR3 regions. TCRdb processed the multiplex PCR reads anew with MiXCR; each CDR3 protein has one entry. The sample has about 380,000 distinct CDR3 sequences, about 14% seen once. CDR3 length: 14 residues. With 5 bases clipped from V and 6 bases from J, the junction kept 7 bases outside the gene matches. CDR1 is MDHEN, CDR2 SYDVKM, per germline. Documented time point: newly diagnosed GD, antithyroid drugs for less than 3 months. From RNA extracted from PBMCs, the TCR library was made. This specimen belongs to a study of regulatory T cells in long-lasting Graves disease. Study findings and constraints: Sample size was small, which may have lowered accuracy.

The sample was peripheral blood mononuclear cells (PBMCs), taken at new diagnosis, from a patient treated with antithyroid drugs. This receptor was obtained from a female donor with Graves disease. The J gene is TRBJ2-1, the V gene TRBV28, with TRBD1 identical over 7 bases. For the CDR3, the DNA is TGTGCCAGCAGTCCGATCGGGACAGTCAATGAGCAGTTCTTC. Residues: CASSPIGTVNEQFF.